This TCR beta chain was retrieved from a study of lymphopenia after photon versus proton radiotherapy. TCRdb keeps only in-frame clones here, not all; method: immunoSEQ multiplex PCR. The table records 25,000 to 30,000 clones, 87% of them present only once. To note about this clone: Its antigen is unidentified.

From germline, CDR1 is SGHAT and CDR2 FQNNGV. The CDR3 is 14 residues long. V lost 1 base to trimming and J lost 9 bases; unmatched junction nucleotides: 6. Study-level points and caveats: Post-nadir diversity loss with photons came from oligoclonal expansion, particularly CD8+ Temra cells.

This receptor was identified in a woman in her sixties with cholangiocarcinoma. Some clones in this sample may be carry-over from other donors' samples. The rearrangement joins TRBV11-2 to TRBJ2-7, with 10 bases lining up with TRBD2. Sequencing used peripheral blood, obtained from a patient treated with proton-based radiotherapy. The CDR3 sequence: CASSLAGLAGVQYF. CDR3 in DNA: TGTGCCAGCAGCTTAGCTGGCCTAGCGGGAGTGCAGTACTTC. The full variable domain, rest sourced from reference TRBV11-2 and TRBJ2-7, is EAGVAQSPRYKIIEKRQSVAFWCNPISGHATLYWYQQILGQGPKLLIQFQNNGVVDDSQLPKDRFSAERLKGVDSTLKIQPAKLEDSAVYLCASSLAGLAGVQYFGPGTRLTVT.